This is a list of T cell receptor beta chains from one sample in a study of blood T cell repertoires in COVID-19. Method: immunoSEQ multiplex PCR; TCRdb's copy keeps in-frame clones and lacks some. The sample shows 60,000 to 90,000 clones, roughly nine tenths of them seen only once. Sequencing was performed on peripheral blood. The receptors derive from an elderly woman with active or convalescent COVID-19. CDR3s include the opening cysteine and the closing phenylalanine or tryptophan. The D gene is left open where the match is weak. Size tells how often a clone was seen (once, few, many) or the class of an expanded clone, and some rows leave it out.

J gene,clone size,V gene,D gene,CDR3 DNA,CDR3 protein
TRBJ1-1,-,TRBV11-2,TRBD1,TGTGCCAGCAGCGTCGACAGGGGGCTCGGCGAAGCTTTCTTT,CASSVDRGLGEAFF
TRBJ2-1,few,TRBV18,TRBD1,TGTGCCAGCTCACCACCGCGGGGACAGGGGAGTGGGTCCTACAATGAGCAGTTCTTC,CASSPPRGQGSGSYNEQFF
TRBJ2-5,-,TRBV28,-,TGTGCCAGCAGTTCCTCAGCGGGCCCGGAGACCCAGTACTTC,CASSSSAGPETQYF
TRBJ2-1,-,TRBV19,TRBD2,TGTGCCAGTAGTTTCTCCCTAGCGGGGTCCTACAATGAGCAGTTCTTC,CASSFSLAGSYNEQFF
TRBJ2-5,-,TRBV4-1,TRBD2,TGCGCCAGCAGCCAACGGACTAGCGGGGGGGCCTCTGAGACCCAGTACTTC,CASSQRTSGGASETQYF
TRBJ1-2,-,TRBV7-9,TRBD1,TGTGCCAGCAGCTTCACAGGGGGAGTCGACTATGGCTACACCTTC,CASSFTGGVDYGYTF
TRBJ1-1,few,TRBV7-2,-,TGTGCCAGCAGCTTAGCAGGAGCTATGAACACTGAAGCTTTCTTT,CASSLAGAMNTEAFF
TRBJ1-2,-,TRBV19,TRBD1,TGTGCCAGTAGTCTCGACAGGGTGGGCTACACCTTC,CASSLDRVGYTF
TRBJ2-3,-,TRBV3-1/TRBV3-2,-,TGTGCCAGCAGCTACCACAGAGCAGATACGCAGTATTTT,CASSYHRADTQYF
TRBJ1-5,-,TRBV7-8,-,TGTGCCAGCAGCTTATGGGGAGGGTCCCAGCATTTT,CASSLWGGSQHF
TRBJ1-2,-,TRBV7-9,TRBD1,TGTGCCAGCAGCTCGACCGGACAGGGGGATGGCTACACCTTC,CASSSTGQGDGYTF
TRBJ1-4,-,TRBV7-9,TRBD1,TGTGCCAGCAGTCTACAGGGGGGGAATGAAAAACTGTTTTTT,CASSLQGGNEKLFF
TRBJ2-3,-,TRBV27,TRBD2,TGTGCCAGCACGCCGACTAGCGGGAGAACAGATACGCAGTATTTT,CASTPTSGRTDTQYF
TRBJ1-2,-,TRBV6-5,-,TGTGCCAGCAGCTCACAAGAAGGCAGGGTATTTGGCTACACCTTC,CASSSQEGRVFGYTF
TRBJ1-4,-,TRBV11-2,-,TGTGCCAGCAGCTTAGATCCGGATAGGGGGAAACTGTTTTTT,CASSLDPDRGKLFF
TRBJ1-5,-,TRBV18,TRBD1,TGTGCCAGCTCACCAGTTTTAGGGACAGGGACCCCTCAGCCCCAGCATTTT,CASSPVLGTGTPQPQHF
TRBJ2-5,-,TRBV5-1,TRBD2,TGCGCCAGCAGCTTTTTGGGACTAGATGGAGAGACCCAGTACTTC,CASSFLGLDGETQYF
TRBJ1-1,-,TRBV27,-,TGTGCCAGCAGAATCAGCAGGGGCACTGAAGCTTTCTTT,CASRISRGTEAFF
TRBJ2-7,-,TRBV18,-,TGTGCCAGCTCACCTACTTCGGGCGAGCAGTACTTC,CASSPTSGEQYF